This T cell receptor (beta chain) was identified during a study of blood T cell repertoires in COVID-19. About the research overall: The cDNA or gDNA used as material had been derived from T cells, B-cell-depleted T cells, or PBMCs.

Between the trimmed V and J ends, which lost 1 base and 1 base, there was a span of 4 bases. CDR1 WSHSY and CDR2 SAAADI come from the germline V gene. The CDR3 sequence is 13 residues long. Repertoires were generated with immunoSEQ multiplex PCR, while TCRdb's copy carries only in-frame clones and drops some. The repertoire holds approximately 140,000 clones, with 79% as singletons. V and J are TRBV10-2 and TRBJ1-1, with D hard to call. The origin of this receptor is a man aged 55 to 70 with acute or convalescent COVID-19. Source material: peripheral blood. The CDR3 loop is CASSELKNTEAFF. The CDR3 bases are TGCGCCAGCAGTGAGTTAAAGAACACTGAAGCTTTCTTT.